These 27 T cell receptor beta chains were sequenced from one sample in a study of blood T cell repertoires in COVID-19. Using immunoSEQ multiplex PCR, the repertoire was profiled, and TCRdb retains in-frame clones only, with some absent. Of 100,000 to 150,000 clones listed, more than 90% are singletons. The sequenced sample consisted of peripheral blood. These receptors were obtained from a man aged 45-60 years with active COVID-19.

The J gene is TRBJ2-7, the V gene TRBV13; 9 positions match TRBD1. Germline lookup yields CDR1 PRHDT and CDR2 FYEKMQ (reference sequence). Unmatched junction bases numbered 8, after V lost 1 base and J lost 4 bases. The CDR3 covers 16 residues. In DNA, the CDR3 is TGTGCCAGCAGCTTAGCGGGGACAGGGTGGCAATACGAGCAGTACTTC. It codes for CASSLAGTGWQYEQYF.

The chain combines TRBV4-2 with TRBJ2-5; TRBD2 aligns across 11 bases. This CDR3 has 16 amino acids. Germline V CDR1 and CDR2: LGHNA, YNFKEQ. V shed 6 bases, J shed 5 bases, and the junction held 11 bases outside the gene matches. CDR3 nucleotides: TGTGCCAGCAGTCAGTTAGCGGGAGGGCCGGGGGAGACCCAGTACTTC. Encoded protein: CASSQLAGGPGETQYF.

The chain carries TRBV5-1 and TRBJ1-4; D possibly corresponds to TRBD1 (6 bases). The CDR3 runs 15 residues. Trimming took off 4 bases at V and 3 bases at J, with 13 bases between the two ends. Germline V gene data show CDR1 as SGHRS and CDR2 as YFSETQ. The DNA of the CDR3 is TGCGCCAGCAGCCCCCCAACAGGGTCTAATGAAAAACTGTTTTTT. Protein sequence: CASSPPTGSNEKLFF.

This sequence joins TRBV7-2 and TRBJ2-2, with 10 bases matching TRBD2. The length of the CDR3 is 17 residues. Germline lookup yields CDR1 SGHTA and CDR2 FQGNSA. With 1 base clipped from V and 6 bases from J, the junction kept 8 bases outside the gene matches. DNA for the CDR3: TGTGCCAGCAGCTTAGTAGAACTAGCGGGAACCGCCGGGGAGCTGTTTTTT. It encodes CASSLVELAGTAGELFF.

The chain combines TRBV27 with TRBJ1-3; D remains ambiguous. Germline CDR1 and CDR2: MNHEY and SMNVEV (reference sequence). V lost 4 bases, J lost 0 bases, and 10 bases lay in between. The CDR3 is made up of 15 amino acids. This CDR3 is CASSSHGSSGNTIYF. In DNA form, the CDR3 reads TGTGCCAGCAGTTCCCATGGGAGCTCTGGAAACACCATATATTTT.

This rearrangement joins TRBV27 to TRBJ1-6; 10 positions agree with TRBD1. Germline trimming cut 7 bases from V and 9 bases from J; bases unmatched to any gene: 12. The CDR3 runs 16 residues. Germline V gene data show CDR1 as MNHEY and CDR2 as SMNVEV (reference sequence). The CDR3 region is CASTKLKGQGSSPLHF. The CDR3 bases are TGTGCCAGCACCAAACTTAAGGGACAGGGGTCTTCACCCCTCCACTTT.

CDR3 loop: CASSSRTANEQFF. The CDR3 DNA reads as TGTGCCAGTAGTTCGCGGACAGCCAATGAGCAGTTCTTC. This chain joins TRBV19 and TRBJ2-1, with a tentative D call TRBD1 (6 bases). V was shortened by 5 bases and J by 6 bases, with 11 bases between the two germline ends. The CDR3 is 13 residues long. From germline, CDR1 is LNHDA and CDR2 SQIVND (reference sequence).

This chain joins TRBV5-8 and TRBJ2-3, with TRBD2 identical over 7 bases. V was clipped by 4 bases and J by 11 bases; unmatched bases: 7. Germline V gives CDR1 SGHTS, CDR2 YDEGEE. The CDR3 loop spans 12 amino acids. CDR3 nucleotide sequence: TGTGCCAGCAGCACCGGGACTAACCTGCAGTATTTT. Protein sequence: CASSTGTNLQYF.

The CDR3 loop is CASSFSGLNEQFF. The CDR3 nucleotides are TGTGCCAGCAGTTTCAGCGGATTGAATGAGCAGTTCTTC. The genes are TRBV12-3 or TRBV12-4 and TRBJ2-1, with a tentative D call TRBD2 (5 bases). The CDR3 consists of 13 residues. V was pared by 3 bases and J by 7 bases, with 10 bases between.

The rearrangement links TRBV5-4 to TRBJ1-1, with TRBD1 identical over 7 bases. CDR1 and CDR2 from the germline V gene are SGHNT and YYREEE (reference sequence). V was clipped by 2 bases and J by 5 bases; unmatched bases: 9. This CDR3 comprises 15 residues. DNA for the CDR3: TGTGCCAGCAGCTTAGCAAGACAGGGAAAAACTGAAGCTTTCTTT. It encodes CASSLARQGKTEAFF.

The chain couples TRBV6-5 to TRBJ1-2; TRBD1 matches 8 bases. V dropped 4 bases and J dropped 7; count of bases not matched to a gene: 2. This CDR3 has 12 amino acids. Germline V lookup: CDR1 MNHEY, CDR2 SVGAGI. CDR3 in DNA: TGTGCCAGCAGTTTGACAGGGGTTGGCTACACCTTC. This encodes CASSLTGVGYTF.

The V gene is TRBV24-1, the J gene TRBJ2-1; TRBD1 matches 7 bases. Per germline, CDR1 KGHDR and CDR2 SFDVKD. CDR3 length: 15 amino acids. Trimming at V came to 7 bases and at J to 6 bases, leaving 11 bases not matched to a gene. In DNA, the CDR3 is TGTGCCACCAGCTCCCGGACAGGATTTTTCAATGAGCAGTTCTTC. Translated: CATSSRTGFFNEQFF.

The rearrangement joins TRBV10-3 to TRBJ1-1; maybe TRBD1 (6 bases). V lost 7 bases to trimming and J lost 5 bases, with 14 bases between them. The CDR3 is 13 residues long. Germline V CDR1 and CDR2: ENHRY, SYGVKD. The CDR3 here is CAITQNRETEAFF. As DNA, the CDR3 is TGTGCCATCACGCAGAACAGGGAAACTGAAGCTTTCTTT.

CDR3 amino acids: CASINRDYEQYV. Written as DNA, the CDR3 is TGCGCCAGCATTAACAGGGACTACGAGCAGTACGTC. The chain carries TRBV10-1 and TRBJ2-7, with D maybe TRBD1 (6 bases). Trimming shortened V by 7 bases and J by 3 bases, and 10 bases separated the two germline ends. The CDR3 covers 12 residues. From germline, CDR1 is WNHNN and CDR2 SYGVQD (reference sequence).

The chain carries TRBV19 and TRBJ2-1; 8 bases match TRBD1. V shed 11 bases and J 5 bases; nucleotides not matched to a gene: 11. The CDR3 spans 14 residues. Germline CDR1 LNHDA, CDR2 SQIVND (reference sequence). CDR3 in DNA: TGTGCCCAGGACCGGACAGGGAAACACAATGAGCAGTTCTTC. Translated, it gives CAQDRTGKHNEQFF.

The CDR3 sequence: CASSPREPLSTGYTF. Written as DNA, the CDR3 is TGTGCCAGCTCACCTCGAGAGCCGTTGTCTACTGGCTACACCTTC. The V gene is TRBV18, the J gene TRBJ1-2; no firm D call. This CDR3 region has 15 residues. Germline assignment: CDR1 KGHSH and CDR2 LQKENI. V was clipped by 3 bases and J by 7 bases, with 18 bases between them.

The chain links TRBV3-1 (or the pseudogene TRBV3-2) to TRBJ2-2; 13 nucleotides agree with TRBD2. Germline CDR1 reads LGHDT; CDR2 reads YNNKEL (reference sequence). This CDR3 is 16 amino acids long. V was clipped by 2 bases and J by 6 bases; unmatched bases: 3. Here the CDR3 reads CASSQTLAGGAGELFF. CDR3 DNA: TGTGCCAGCAGCCAAACACTAGCGGGAGGGGCCGGGGAGCTGTTTTTT.

This clone was found once. The chain combines TRBV19 with TRBJ2-7; TRBD1 aligns across 7 bases. This CDR3 spans 13 amino acids. Germline trimming cut 6 bases from V and 6 bases from J; bases unmatched to any gene: 8. Germline V CDR1 and CDR2: LNHDA, SQIVND (reference sequence). This chain's CDR3 is CASRRTGVSEQYF. Here the CDR3 DNA reads TGTGCCAGTAGGCGAACAGGGGTGAGCGAGCAGTACTTC.

The rearrangement uses TRBV15 and TRBJ1-6; 8 bases fit TRBD1. In germline, CDR1 is LNHNV, CDR2 YYDKDF (reference sequence). This CDR3 is 14 amino acids long. The trim removed 1 base at V and 7 bases at J, leaving 0 bases unmatched. The CDR3, as DNA: TGTGCCACCAGCAGAGGACAGGGGAATTCACCCCTCCACTTT. It specifies CATSRGQGNSPLHF. The complete variable domain, with remaining parts taken from reference TRBV15 and TRBJ1-6, reads DAMVIQNPRYQVTQFGKPVTLSCSQTLNHNVMYWYQQKSSQAPKLLFHYYDKDFNNEADTPDNFQSRRPNTSFCFLDIRSPGLGDTAMYLCATSRGQGNSPLHFGNGTRLTVT.

The chain joins TRBV5-4 to TRBJ1-1, with TRBD1 matching 10 bases. CDR1 is SGHNT and CDR2 is YYREEE in the germline V gene (reference sequence). This CDR3 contains 15 residues. After removal of 2 bases from V and 5 bases from J, the junction contained 6 bases not matched to a gene. The CDR3 reads CASSFRDRGGTEAFF. In DNA form, the CDR3 reads TGTGCCAGCAGCTTCCGGGACAGGGGAGGAACTGAAGCTTTCTTT.

The chain uses TRBV5-1 and TRBJ2-3; 12 bases match TRBD2. V lost 1 base, J lost 1 base, and 7 bases stayed unmatched. Germline CDR1 is SGHRS and CDR2 is YFSETQ. This CDR3 spans 18 amino acids. CDR3 in amino acids: CASSLRLAGVDRTDTQYF. CDR3 in DNA: TGCGCCAGCAGCTTGAGACTAGCGGGAGTGGATCGCACAGATACGCAGTATTTT.

This chain uses TRBV4-1 with TRBJ1-3; 9 nucleotides align to TRBD1. This CDR3 region has 16 residues. With 0 bases clipped from V and 1 base from J, the junction kept 1 base outside the gene matches. Germline CDR1 and CDR2: MGHRA and YSYEKL. The CDR3 sequence: CASSQDDRGSGNTIYF. DNA for the CDR3: TGCGCCAGCAGCCAAGATGACAGGGGGTCTGGAAACACCATATATTTT.

This clone was counted once. This chain connects TRBV5-4 to TRBJ2-2, with TRBD1 matching 9 bases. This CDR3 has 15 residues. Germline lookup yields CDR1 SGHNT and CDR2 YYREEE (reference sequence). J was trimmed by 5 bases and V by 3 bases; bases with no gene match: 5. The CDR3 DNA reads TGTGCCAGCAGCTCGGGACAGGGAAGGACCGGGGAGCTGTTTTTT. It translates to CASSSGQGRTGELFF.

The V and J genes are TRBV28 and TRBJ2-7, with TRBD2 matching 13 bases. This CDR3 contains 14 residues. Germline V gene sequence: CDR1 MDHEN, CDR2 SYDVKM. V lost 3 bases, J lost 7 bases, and 3 bases stayed unmatched. The CDR3 bases are TGTGCCAGCAGTTTGGGACTAGCGGGAAGTGAGCAGTACGTC. As protein: CASSLGLAGSEQYV.

The chain links TRBV5-4 to TRBJ2-3, with 9 bases that match TRBD2. Germline assignment: CDR1 SGHNT and CDR2 YYREEE (reference sequence). The CDR3 consists of 14 residues. Trimming cost V 4 bases and J 4 bases; bases outside gene matches: 4. CDR3 in amino acids: CASSMRGGPDTQYF. The CDR3 DNA reads as TGTGCCAGCAGCATGCGGGGGGGCCCAGATACGCAGTATTTT.

The V gene is TRBV13, the J gene TRBJ2-3; a possible D gene is TRBD2 (5 bases). CDR1 PRHDT and CDR2 FYEKMQ come from the germline V gene (reference sequence). V shed 5 bases and J shed 2 bases, with 11 bases lying between them. The CDR3 has 14 residues. The CDR3 here is CASSGGRHTDTQYF. The DNA for the CDR3 is TGTGCCAGCAGCGGAGGTAGGCACACAGATACGCAGTATTTT.

The gene calls are TRBV5-1 and TRBJ1-2, with a tentative D call TRBD1 (6 bases). Trimming cost V 5 bases and J 0 bases, with 11 bases left between them. This CDR3 contains 14 residues. CDR1 and CDR2 from the germline V gene are SGHRS and YFSETQ. The CDR3 here is CASSNGQTNYGYTF. The CDR3 DNA follows: TGCGCCAGCAGTAATGGACAGACTAACTATGGCTACACCTTC.